The clone carrying this T cell receptor (beta chain) has just a few counts. What it binds is unknown. 5'-RACE, quantitative and with molecular barcodes, yielded the TCR beta libraries. One entry per CDR3 protein, called by TCRdb with MiXCR from the 5' RACE reads. The sample lists roughly 30,000 distinct CDR3 sequences; approximately 14% were seen once. Trimming took off 7 bases at V and 0 bases at J, with 13 bases between the two ends. CDR3 length equals 15 residues. In germline, CDR1 is MDHEN, CDR2 SYDVKM. The data derive from a study of CD8 T cells in ankylosing spondylitis. Study-level findings and limits: A TCR beta motif of several highly homologous variants seemed to mark ankylosing spondylitis blood.

The sequencing sample was made of blood. V usage is TRBV28 and J usage is TRBJ1-5; D not resolved. The TCR was taken from a male donor with ankylosing spondylitis or in good health (not recorded which). The CDR3 region has the DNA TGTGCCAGCACCCGGACGGGAAATAGCAATCAGCCCCAGCATTTT. Amino acid sequence: CASTRTGNSNQPQHF.